The next 18 T cell receptor beta chains were all read from a single sample in a study of blood T cell repertoires in COVID-19. Produced via immunoSEQ multiplex PCR; TCRdb's table is partial and in-frame only. The sample has 110,000 to 150,000 clones, roughly 80% seen once; the top ten hold about 4%. Sequencing was done on a sample of peripheral blood. The source is an elderly woman with acute or convalescent COVID-19.

This chain connects TRBV5-4 to TRBJ2-3, with D hard to call. Trimming shortened V by 3 bases and J by 3 bases, and 8 bases separated the two germline ends. The CDR3 is 13 amino acids. Germline CDR1 SGHNT, CDR2 YYREEE (reference sequence). The DNA for the CDR3 is TGTGCCAGCAGCTCCCCCGCGACAGATACGCAGTATTTT. Translation: CASSSPATDTQYF.

This clone was found once. The chain has TRBV27 and TRBJ2-7; TRBD2 aligns across 8 bases. Germline CDR1 MNHEY, CDR2 SMNVEV (reference sequence). The CDR3 consists of 11 residues. The V gene end was trimmed by 6 bases and the J gene end by 11 bases; junction bases not matched to a gene: 6. The CDR3 reads CASSSGGEEYF. Written as DNA, the CDR3 is TGTGCCAGCAGCTCGGGGGGGGAGGAGTACTTC.

In its sample, this clone was seen once. This chain links TRBV30 with TRBJ1-4; D not resolved. Germline values: CDR1 GTSNPN, CDR2 SVGIG (reference sequence). Trimming stripped 2 bases from V and 9 bases from J, with 16 bases between. CDR3 length equals 14 residues. CDR3 sequence (DNA): TGTGCCTGGAGTCGACCGGAACTAGTACAAAAACTGTTTTTT. Translated, it gives CAWSRPELVQKLFF.

This clone was seen only a few times. V gene TRBV13 combines with J gene TRBJ2-7; TRBD1 is a possible D gene (5 bases). Trimming took off 1 base at V and 7 bases at J, with 23 bases between the two ends. The CDR3 is 17 amino acids. Germline V lookup: CDR1 PRHDT, CDR2 FYEKMQ (reference sequence). The CDR3 loop reads CASSLVSGKTVAGEQYF. The CDR3, as DNA: TGTGCCAGCAGCTTAGTCTCGGGCAAGACAGTCGCCGGGGAGCAGTACTTC. The variable domain in full, completed from reference TRBV13 and TRBJ2-7, reads AAGVIQSPRHLIKEKRETATLKCYPIPRHDTVYWYQQGPGQDPQFLISFYEKMQSDKGSIPDRFSAQQFSDYHSELNMSSLELGDSALYFCASSLVSGKTVAGEQYFGPGTRLTVT.

V gene TRBV6-4 combines with J gene TRBJ2-7, with TRBD2 matching over 12 bases. The CDR3 is 14 residues long. V lost 5 bases and J lost 7; bases outside the gene matches: 6. CDR1 and CDR2 (germline): MRHNA, SNTAGT. The CDR3 DNA follows: TGTGCCAGCAGTCCTAGCGGGGGGGCCGAAGAGCAGTACTTC. Residues: CASSPSGGAEEQYF.

V gene TRBV5-1 combines with J gene TRBJ2-5; TRBD2 matches at 7 bases. The CDR3 sequence is 15 residues long. CDR1 is SGHRS, CDR2 YFSETQ, per germline. V lost 3 bases to trimming and J lost 4 bases; unmatched junction nucleotides: 9. The CDR3, as DNA: TGCGCCAGCAGCTGGGAGTGGGAGGGCCGAGAGACCCAGTACTTC. This gives the protein CASSWEWEGRETQYF.

This clone was counted a single time. The chain combines TRBV2 with TRBJ1-2, with D uncertain. Germline values: CDR1 SNHLY, CDR2 FYNNEI. Between the trimmed V and J ends, which lost 7 bases and 7 bases, there was a span of 22 bases. The length of the CDR3 is 15 residues. The DNA of the CDR3 is TGTGCCAGCACTCGAGACGGACCAGGAGGGTCTGGCTACACCTTC. Amino acids: CASTRDGPGGSGYTF.

This clone was picked up one time. This chain connects TRBV28 to TRBJ2-2, with 9 bases lining up with TRBD1. CDR1 is MDHEN and CDR2 is SYDVKM in the germline V gene. V trimming: 6 bases; J trimming: 2 bases; junction bases outside the gene matches: 4. The CDR3 length is 15 residues. This CDR3 reads CASRWTGANTGELFF. CDR3 DNA: TGTGCCAGCAGATGGACAGGGGCCAACACCGGGGAGCTGTTTTTT.

The J gene is TRBJ1-2, the V gene TRBV5-5, with a possible D match to TRBD1 (5 bases). Per germline, CDR1 SGHKS and CDR2 YYEKEE (reference sequence). Trimming took off 3 bases at V and 0 bases at J, with 27 bases between the two ends. The CDR3 contains 20 residues. The CDR3 nucleotides read TGTGCCAGCAGCTGGACGATACCGGGACTTACTGGTTTAGCTAACTATGGCTACACCTTC. As protein: CASSWTIPGLTGLANYGYTF.

The chain joins TRBV28 to TRBJ2-2; 8 nucleotides align to TRBD2. The CDR3 consists of 14 residues. The germline CDR1 and CDR2 sequences are MDHEN and SYDVKM. The V segment lost 2 bases and the J segment 5 bases; nucleotides outside the gene matches: 1. In nucleotides, the CDR3 is TGTGCCAGCAGTTTAGCGGGAGGTACCGGGGAGCTGTTTTTT. Translating gives CASSLAGGTGELFF.

There are a few counts of this clone. In DNA form, the CDR3 reads TGTGCCAGCAGCCCGGGACTAGCGGGATACACCGGGGAGCTGTTTTTT. Amino acids: CASSPGLAGYTGELFF. V is TRBV5-4 and J is TRBJ2-2; TRBD2 aligns across 13 bases. The CDR3 totals 16 residues. CDR1 is SGHNT and CDR2 is YYREEE in the germline V gene (reference sequence). V was clipped by 4 bases and J by 3 bases; unmatched bases: 3. Full variable domain (rest looked up from reference TRBV5-4 and TRBJ2-2): ETGVTQSPTHLIKTRGQQVTLRCSSQSGHNTVSWYQQALGQGPQFIFQYYREEENGRGNFPPRFSGLQFPNYSSELNVNALELDDSALYLCASSPGLAGYTGELFFGEGSRLTVL.

This chain uses TRBV18 with TRBJ2-1; D is uncertain. CDR3 length: 13 amino acids. Per the germline V gene, CDR1 is KGHSH and CDR2 is LQKENI. Deletions cut 3 bases from V and 4 bases from J, with 7 bases between. The CDR3 reads CASSPAVYNEQFF. The CDR3 coding sequence is TGTGCCAGCTCACCTGCGGTTTACAATGAGCAGTTCTTC. The variable domain in full, completed from reference TRBV18 and TRBJ2-1, reads NAGVMQNPRHLVRRRGQEARLRCSPMKGHSHVYWYRQLPEEGLKFMVYLQKENIIDESGMPKERFSAEFPKEGPSILRIQQVVRGDSAAYFCASSPAVYNEQFFGPGTRLTVL.

This chain links TRBV3-1 (or the pseudogene TRBV3-2) with TRBJ2-5, with D unclear. V dropped 5 bases and J dropped 4 bases, with 14 bases sitting between them. The CDR3 loop spans 14 amino acids. From germline, CDR1 is LGHDT and CDR2 YNNKEL (reference sequence). CDR3 nucleotide sequence: TGTGCCAGCAGCGTAGAACCCTGGTTAGAGACCCAGTACTTC. Translated: CASSVEPWLETQYF.

The rearrangement links TRBV5-1 to TRBJ1-1, with TRBD1 as a possible D gene (5 bases). Per germline, CDR1 SGHRS and CDR2 YFSETQ. The CDR3 spans 13 residues. Between the trimmed V and J ends, which lost 2 bases and 3 bases, there was a span of 8 bases. DNA for the CDR3: TGCGCCAGCAGCTTAGGGGCGGACACTGAAGCTTTCTTT. Translation gives CASSLGADTEAFF.

V gene TRBV11-2 combines with J gene TRBJ2-5, with D possibly being TRBD2 (6 bases). The CDR3 is 15 residues long. V was pared by 5 bases and J by 5 bases, with 18 bases between. Germline CDR1 reads SGHAT; CDR2 reads FQNNGV. The CDR3 nucleotides are TGTGCCAGCAGCACCCGGACTATGTCCTTGGAGACCCAGTACTTC. This sequence encodes CASSTRTMSLETQYF.

In DNA, the CDR3 is TGTGCCTCCAGGGGAGAGGAATTCTTAGACGAGCAGTACTTC. This translates into CASRGEEFLDEQYF. This chain joins TRBV28 and TRBJ2-7; TRBD1 is a possible D gene (6 bases). This CDR3 has 14 amino acids. Trimming pared 11 bases from V and 5 bases from J, leaving 22 bases between. The germline CDR1 and CDR2 sequences are MDHEN and SYDVKM.

The chain combines TRBV28 with TRBJ2-7; TRBD1 matches 8 bases. With V trimmed by 5 bases and J by 2 bases, 5 bases remained unmatched. Germline V gives CDR1 MDHEN, CDR2 SYDVKM. CDR3 length: 14 amino acids. Written as DNA, the CDR3 is TGTGCCAGCAGTGGGACAGGAGGAACCTACGAGCAGTACTTC. It is translated as CASSGTGGTYEQYF. The complete variable domain, with remaining parts taken from reference TRBV28 and TRBJ2-7, reads DVKVTQSSRYLVKRTGEKVFLECVQDMDHENMFWYRQDPGLGLRLIYFSYDVKMKEKGDIPEGYSVSREKKERFSLILESASTNQTSMYLCASSGTGGTYEQYFGPGTRLTVT.

The rearrangement joins TRBV3-1 (or the pseudogene TRBV3-2) to TRBJ2-1; 16 bases line up with TRBD2. Germline lookup yields CDR1 LGHDT and CDR2 YNNKEL (reference sequence). The CDR3 totals 15 residues. The V gene end was trimmed by 3 bases and the J gene end by 7 bases; junction bases not matched to a gene: 0. CDR3 in DNA: TGTGCCAGCAGCCAGGGACTAGCGGGAGGGAATGAGCAGTTCTTC. It codes for CASSQGLAGGNEQFF.